A single sample gave rise to the 2 T cell receptor beta chains below, sequenced in a study of blood T cell repertoires in COVID-19. Assay used: immunoSEQ multiplex PCR; TCRdb lists only in-frame clones, some missing. The sample shows some 210,000 clones, roughly 77% of them seen only once. The source material was PBMCs or T cells enriched from blood (not recorded which). The receptor set was obtained from a man aged 40-55 years who had recovered from COVID-19.

The genes are TRBV2 and TRBJ2-1, with TRBD2 matching 8 bases. The V segment lost 2 bases and the J segment 7 bases; nucleotides outside the gene matches: 4. Per germline, CDR1 SNHLY and CDR2 FYNNEI. The CDR3 runs 14 residues. The CDR3 DNA sequence: TGTGCCAGCAGTGAACCGGGGGGGCGGAATGAGCAGTTCTTC. It yields the protein CASSEPGGRNEQFF.

The chain has TRBV7-9 and TRBJ1-5, with D unresolved. This CDR3 comprises 13 residues. From germline, CDR1 is SEHNR and CDR2 FQNEAQ (reference sequence). Trimming pared 3 bases from V and 3 bases from J, leaving 6 bases between. The CDR3 DNA follows: TGTGCCAGCAGCTTTGGGCCCAATCAGCCCCAGCATTTT. Translating gives CASSFGPNQPQHF.